The 25 T cell receptor beta chains presented below share a single source sample, sequenced in a study of OX40 agonist ivuxolimab in advanced cancers. Clones were read by immunoSEQ multiplex PCR, and TCRdb kept only the in-frame ones, dropping some. In the table there are 99,000 or so clones, 85% to 95% of which are singletons. The sample consisted of CD4+ or CD8+ T cells sorted from blood, taken in a trial of the OX40 agonist ivuxolimab. These receptors came from an adult with an advanced solid tumor such as melanoma, head and neck, liver or kidney cancer.

This clone was recorded only once. The gene calls are TRBV13 and TRBJ1-5; TRBD1 might be the D (5 bases). Trimming stripped 5 bases from V and 3 bases from J, with 17 bases between. CDR1 PRHDT and CDR2 FYEKMQ come from the germline V gene (reference sequence). There are 16 residues in the CDR3. CDR3 residues: CASSTNNRGDNQPQHF. CDR3 in DNA: TGTGCCAGCAGCACTAATAATAGGGGAGACAATCAGCCCCAGCATTTT.

The V gene is TRBV6-1, the J gene TRBJ2-7, with D maybe TRBD2 (5 bases). The ends were cut back, 2 bases at V and 0 bases at J, with 17 bases in the middle. CDR1 MNHNS and CDR2 SASEGT come from the germline V gene. The CDR3 length is 17 residues. CDR3 protein: CASSESYGSESSYEQYV. In nucleotides, the CDR3 is TGTGCCAGCAGTGAATCCTACGGTAGCGAGAGCTCCTACGAGCAGTACGTC.

The chain joins TRBV2 to TRBJ2-3; D is perhaps TRBD1 or TRBD2 (5 bases each). V dropped 6 bases and J dropped 2 bases, with 15 bases sitting between them. The length of the CDR3 is 15 residues. Germline V lookup: CDR1 SNHLY, CDR2 FYNNEI. CDR3 amino acids: CASRGMGLATDTQYF. In DNA form, the CDR3 reads TGTGCCAGCAGGGGCATGGGGCTAGCCACAGATACGCAGTATTTT.

The rearrangement links TRBV5-1 to TRBJ1-2; D remains unclear. The CDR3 consists of 11 residues. Deletions cut 4 bases from V and 4 bases from J, with 5 bases between. In germline, CDR1 is SGHRS, CDR2 YFSETQ. CDR3: CASSGSYGYTF. The CDR3 nucleotides read TGCGCCAGCAGCGGGTCCTATGGCTACACCTTC.

V and J are TRBV7-3 and TRBJ1-3, with D unresolved. The CDR3 is 16 amino acids. Trimming pared 0 bases from V and 1 base from J, leaving 10 bases between. Germline CDR1 is SGHTA and CDR2 is FQGTGA. The chain's CDR3 is CASSLTSAGSGNTIYF. CDR3 coding DNA: TGTGCCAGCAGCTTAACATCAGCGGGATCTGGAAACACCATATATTTT.

The chain links TRBV4-2 to TRBJ2-5; the D gene could be TRBD1 or TRBD2 (5 bases each). CDR1 is LGHNA and CDR2 is YNFKEQ in the germline V gene. V shed 0 bases and J shed 5 bases, with 10 bases lying between them. The CDR3 is 14 residues long. CDR3 sequence (DNA): TGTGCCAGCAGCCAAGAAGTAGGGACCGAGACCCAGTACTTC. It is translated as CASSQEVGTETQYF.

This chain joins TRBV11-3 and TRBJ2-1; weak D call: TRBD2 (5 bases). Per germline, CDR1 SGHNT and CDR2 YENEEA. This CDR3 region has 15 residues. Trimming shortened V by 7 bases and J by 4 bases, and 17 bases separated the two germline ends. This CDR3 reads CASTPSLREYNEQFF. For the CDR3, the DNA is TGTGCCAGCACCCCTTCGTTGAGGGAGTACAATGAGCAGTTCTTC.

The genes are TRBV6-6 and TRBJ2-3; 10 nucleotides line up with TRBD2. Per germline, CDR1 MNHNY and CDR2 SVGAGI (reference sequence). Unmatched junction bases numbered 4, after V lost 0 bases and J lost 4 bases. This CDR3 comprises 16 residues. For the CDR3, the DNA is TGTGCCAGCAGTTACTCTCTAGCGGGAGCGGCAGATACGCAGTATTTT. This sequence encodes CASSYSLAGAADTQYF.

The chain carries TRBV9 and TRBJ2-6, with a possible D match to TRBD1 (6 bases). Trimming left V 2 bases short and J 4 bases short, with 10 bases between. This CDR3 contains 15 residues. Germline V gene sequence: CDR1 SGDLS, CDR2 YYNGEE. The CDR3 DNA reads as TGTGCCAGCAGCGTTGGGGACACGGGGGCCAACGTCCTGACTTTC. Translated, it gives CASSVGDTGANVLTF.

This sequence joins TRBV19 and TRBJ1-5, with 7 bases matching TRBD1. Germline lookup yields CDR1 LNHDA and CDR2 SQIVND (reference sequence). Unmatched junction bases numbered 7, after V lost 3 bases and J lost 2 bases. The CDR3 is made up of 16 amino acids. CDR3 sequence: CASSIEGAGRNQPQHF. The CDR3 DNA reads as TGTGCCAGTAGTATCGAGGGGGCCGGCCGCAATCAGCCCCAGCATTTT.

The rearrangement links TRBV14 to TRBJ2-4, with a weak D call TRBD2 (7 bases). V lost 0 bases to trimming and J lost 8 bases, with 11 bases between them. The CDR3 runs to 14 residues. The germline V gene has CDR1 SGHDN and CDR2 FVKESK. The CDR3 DNA sequence: TGTGCCAGCAGCCAAGAACGGGGGGCGGACATTCAGTACTTC. The encoded protein is CASSQERGADIQYF.

The chain combines TRBV11-3 with TRBJ2-1; 11 nucleotides match TRBD2. V lost 5 bases, J lost 5 bases, and 5 bases stayed unmatched. Germline V lookup: CDR1 SGHNT, CDR2 YENEEA. This CDR3 region has 15 residues. The CDR3 loop is CASSPTSGNNNEQFF. The CDR3 coding sequence is TGTGCCAGCAGCCCGACTAGCGGGAATAACAATGAGCAGTTCTTC.

On this clone: A junction boundary mismatches the germline segment, possibly from a read error. J is TRBJ2-3 and V is TRBV4-3; D is undetermined. The CDR3 is 14 residues long. Germline V gene data show CDR1 as LGHNA and CDR2 as YSLEER. For the CDR3, the DNA is TGCGCCAGCAGTCAAGCCCCCCGCACAGATACGCAGTATTTT. It codes for CASSQAPRTDTQYF.

This clone was found once. V usage is TRBV7-2 and J usage is TRBJ2-1; 8 nucleotides agree with TRBD2. With 6 bases clipped from V and 2 bases from J, the junction kept 3 bases outside the gene matches. CDR1 and CDR2 (germline): SGHTA, FQGNSA. The CDR3 runs 14 residues. The CDR3 DNA reads as TGTGCCAGCAGATCGGGACTAGCCTACAATGAGCAGTTCTTC. Translating gives CASRSGLAYNEQFF.

The chain carries TRBV28 and TRBJ1-5; maybe TRBD1 (5 bases). This CDR3 region has 15 residues. Germline lookup yields CDR1 MDHEN and CDR2 SYDVKM. Trimming shortened V by 5 bases and J by 4 bases, and 15 bases separated the two germline ends. In nucleotides, the CDR3 is TGTGCCAGCAGTCGCCGCCAGGGTGCAAATCAGCCCCAGCATTTT. It codes for CASSRRQGANQPQHF. The whole variable domain, remainder taken from reference TRBV28 and TRBJ1-5, is DVKVTQSSRYLVKRTGEKVFLECVQDMDHENMFWYRQDPGLGLRLIYFSYDVKMKEKGDIPEGYSVSREKKERFSLILESASTNQTSMYLCASSRRQGANQPQHFGDGTRLSIL.

This sequence joins TRBV30 and TRBJ1-6; TRBD1 matches 8 bases. The CDR3 runs 17 residues. With 0 bases clipped from V and 5 bases from J, the junction kept 9 bases outside the gene matches. Germline CDR1 and CDR2: GTSNPN and SVGIG (reference sequence). CDR3 loop: CAWSVSRTGRDNSPLHF. The CDR3, as DNA: TGTGCCTGGAGTGTTTCAAGGACAGGGCGGGATAATTCACCCCTCCACTTT.

J is TRBJ2-1 and V is TRBV5-6, with 12 positions matching TRBD2. This CDR3 has 15 residues. After removal of 7 bases from V and 9 bases from J, the junction contained 11 bases not matched to a gene. Germline loops: CDR1 SGHDT, CDR2 YYEEEE. The CDR3 nucleotides are TGTGCCAGCGCCAAGCTAGCGGGAGGGGCCACTGAGCAGTTCTTC. It codes for CASAKLAGGATEQFF.

The chain recombines TRBV25-1 with TRBJ2-6; 7 bases are a match to TRBD2. Trimming took 5 bases from V and 2 from J; bases not matched to a gene: 0. Germline CDR1 reads MGHDK; CDR2 reads SYGVNS. The length of the CDR3 is 14 residues. CDR3 nucleotide sequence: TGTGCCAGCAGTCGGGGGGCTGGGGCCAACGTCCTGACTTTC. Its translation is CASSRGAGANVLTF.

V is TRBV28 and J is TRBJ1-6; D unclear. The CDR3 totals 13 residues. Trimming took 8 bases from V and 4 from J, leaving 9 bases between them. Germline CDR1 and CDR2: MDHEN and SYDVKM. CDR3 loop: CASGPVYNSPLHF. CDR3 bases: TGTGCCAGCGGACCAGTTTATAATTCACCCCTCCACTTT.

The V gene is TRBV5-1, the J gene TRBJ2-1; TRBD1 agrees at 9 bases. V was pared by 4 bases and J by 8 bases, with 10 bases of the junction left unmatched. Germline lookup yields CDR1 SGHRS and CDR2 YFSETQ. This CDR3 region has 15 residues. The CDR3 here is CASSTPGQGGDEQFF. CDR3 DNA: TGCGCCAGCAGCACACCGGGACAGGGAGGCGATGAGCAGTTCTTC.

This sequence joins TRBV30 and TRBJ2-1; D unresolved. The CDR3 runs 11 residues. Germline V gives CDR1 GTSNPN, CDR2 SVGIG (reference sequence). Trimming took 2 bases from V and 14 from J, leaving 13 bases between them. The CDR3 coding sequence is TGTGCCTGGAGTACCTGGAATGGGGAGTTCTTC. It is translated as CAWSTWNGEFF.

This sequence joins TRBV30 and TRBJ2-3, with a possible D match to TRBD2 (6 bases). Trimming took 7 bases from V and 0 from J, leaving 14 bases between them. The germline gives CDR1 GTSNPN, CDR2 SVGIG (reference sequence). The CDR3 extends over 14 amino acids. The CDR3 loop is CASSPGASTDTQYF. The CDR3 DNA sequence: TGTGCCTCCTCCCCGGGAGCTAGCACAGATACGCAGTATTTT. Looking up the rest from reference TRBV30 and TRBJ2-3 gives the full variable domain: SQTIHQWPATLVQPVGSPLSLECTVEGTSNPNLYWYRQAAGRGLQLLFYSVGIGQISSEVPQNLSASRPQDRQFILSSKKLLLSDSGFYLCASSPGASTDTQYFGPGTRLTVL.

The V gene is TRBV5-4, the J gene TRBJ2-5; 7 bases fit TRBD1. Germline-derived CDR1 and CDR2 are SGHNT and YYREEE (reference sequence). After removal of 8 bases from V and 5 bases from J, the junction contained 9 bases not matched to a gene. CDR3 length: 13 amino acids. The DNA for the CDR3 is TGTGCCAGTAAACAACAACAGGGGGAGACCCAGTACTTC. Protein: CASKQQQGETQYF.

The chain has TRBV5-4 and TRBJ2-1; 7 bases match TRBD2. Trimming at V came to 1 base and at J to 3 bases, leaving 7 bases not matched to a gene. Germline-derived CDR1 and CDR2 are SGHNT and YYREEE (reference sequence). The CDR3 is made up of 16 amino acids. The CDR3 DNA follows: TGTGCCAGCAGCTTGACGGCGGGGGTCCACTACAATGAGCAGTTCTTC. Amino acids: CASSLTAGVHYNEQFF.

This clone has only a few counts. J is TRBJ2-5 and V is TRBV20-1; D unresolved. The V gene's germline CDR1 is DFQATT and CDR2 SNEGSKA (reference sequence). The CDR3 has 11 amino acids. V was trimmed by 0 bases and J by 11 bases, leaving 10 bases between them. For the CDR3, the DNA is TGCAGTGCTAGAGATACCCCGAGGCAGTACTTC. It is translated as CSARDTPRQYF.